This section outlines one T cell receptor (beta chain) sequence together with its context. Its target is unknown. J lost 13 bases, V lost 5 bases, and 16 bases had no gene match. Germline CDR1 and CDR2: MNHEY and SMNVEV (reference sequence). The CDR3 runs to 15 residues. This record belongs to a study of cytomegalovirus exposure and HLA in healthy donors. Whole-study findings and limits: The authors confirmed in vitro that a few CMV-associated chains were specific for CMV antigens.

Assay: immunoSEQ multiplex PCR; the TCRdb copy retains only in-frame clones and omits some. The table includes roughly 220,000 clones, just over 90% detected once. The chain has TRBV27 and TRBJ2-1; 8 nucleotides match TRBD2. The source material was PBMCs. The sequence derives from a woman between 18 and 29 years old in good health and CMV-seronegative. The CDR3 nucleotides are TGTGCCAGCAGTCCCGGAGTTAGCGGGATGCCCGGACAGTTCTTC. Translation gives CASSPGVSGMPGQFF.